Listed below are T cell receptor beta chains from one sample, sequenced in a study of T cells in Graves' hyperthyroidism and ophthalmopathy. A single record per CDR3 protein comes from TCRdb applying MiXCR to the multiplex PCR reads. Found here are 300,000 to 400,000 distinct CDR3 sequences, approximately 14% of them singletons; the top ten hold about 10%. Sample: blood. The receptors come from a woman between 55 and 75 years old with Graves' hyperthyroidism. Both conserved end residues are part of each CDR3. The D gene is left open where the match is weak. Only some rows state a clone size, as once, few, many or a class for expanded clones.

D gene: TRBD1; V gene: TRBV7-8; clone size: .; J gene: TRBJ1-6; CDR3 protein: CASSSRTGGISYNSPLHF; CDR3 DNA: TGTGCCAGCAGCTCGAGGACAGGAGGGATATCCTATAATTCACCCCTCCACTTT
D gene: .; V gene: TRBV11-2; clone size: .; J gene: TRBJ2-3; CDR3 protein: CASSFLGLTDTQYF; CDR3 DNA: TGTGCCAGCAGCTTCCTAGGTCTGACAGATACGCAGTATTTT
D gene: .; V gene: TRBV20-1; clone size: few; J gene: TRBJ1-1; CDR3 protein: CSATTGPITDTEAFF; CDR3 DNA: TGCAGTGCTACTACAGGGCCTATCACGGACACTGAAGCTTTCTTT
D gene: TRBD2; V gene: TRBV28; clone size: .; J gene: TRBJ2-1; CDR3 protein: CASSWASGYNEQFF; CDR3 DNA: TGTGCCAGCAGTTGGGCTAGCGGGTACAATGAGCAGTTCTTC
D gene: .; V gene: TRBV28; clone size: .; J gene: TRBJ2-1; CDR3 protein: CASSEDSNNEQFF; CDR3 DNA: TGTGCCAGCAGTGAAGACAGTAACAATGAGCAGTTCTTC
D gene: .; V gene: TRBV11-3; clone size: many; J gene: TRBJ2-5; CDR3 protein: CASSPGWGDQGETQYF; CDR3 DNA: TGTGCCAGCAGCCCGGGTTGGGGGGATCAGGGAGAGACCCAGTACTTC
D gene: .; V gene: TRBV6-5; clone size: .; J gene: TRBJ1-3; CDR3 protein: CASSYRGPGNTIYF; CDR3 DNA: TGTGCCAGCAGTTACAGGGGCCCTGGAAACACCATATATTTT
D gene: .; V gene: TRBV12-3/TRBV12-4; clone size: many; J gene: TRBJ2-1; CDR3 protein: CASSFNSPREQFF; CDR3 DNA: TGTGCCAGCAGTTTTAACAGCCCTCGGGAGCAGTTCTTC
D gene: .; V gene: TRBV28; clone size: few; J gene: TRBJ2-1; CDR3 protein: CASSLQSWNEQFF; CDR3 DNA: TGTGCCAGCAGTTTGCAGTCTTGGAATGAGCAGTTCTTC
D gene: .; V gene: TRBV20-1; clone size: many; J gene: TRBJ1-1; CDR3 protein: CSARARDTEAFF; CDR3 DNA: TGCAGTGCTAGGGCGCGGGACACTGAAGCTTTCTTT
D gene: TRBD2; V gene: TRBV7-3; clone size: few; J gene: TRBJ2-2; CDR3 protein: CASSRLGGDTGELFF; CDR3 DNA: TGTGCCAGCAGCCGGCTGGGGGGGGACACCGGGGAGCTGTTTTTT
D gene: .; V gene: TRBV6-2/TRBV6-3; clone size: many; J gene: TRBJ1-5; CDR3 protein: CASSYDLQPQHF; CDR3 DNA: TGTGCCAGCAGTTACGATCTTCAGCCCCAGCATTTT
D gene: TRBD2; V gene: TRBV6-6; clone size: few; J gene: TRBJ2-1; CDR3 protein: CASSYLREGHEQFF; CDR3 DNA: TGTGCCAGCAGTTACTTGCGGGAGGGGCATGAGCAGTTCTTC
D gene: TRBD1; V gene: TRBV6-1; clone size: many; J gene: TRBJ1-2; CDR3 protein: CATPGQALAGYTF; CDR3 DNA: TGTGCCACCCCTGGACAGGCCCTAGCGGGCTACACCTTC
D gene: .; V gene: TRBV28; clone size: many; J gene: TRBJ1-1; CDR3 protein: CASSLQGFDRTEAFF; CDR3 DNA: TGTGCCAGCAGTTTACAGGGTTTTGATCGCACTGAAGCTTTCTTT
D gene: .; V gene: TRBV3-1; clone size: many; J gene: TRBJ1-5; CDR3 protein: CASSQVTGMSNQPQHF; CDR3 DNA: TGTGCCAGCAGCCAAGTAACCGGGATGAGCAATCAGCCCCAGCATTTT
D gene: .; V gene: TRBV5-1; clone size: .; J gene: TRBJ2-3; CDR3 protein: CAGSLGLADTDTQYF; CDR3 DNA: TGCGCCGGCAGCTTGGGGTTAGCAGACACAGATACGCAGTATTTT
D gene: TRBD2; V gene: TRBV7-3; clone size: .; J gene: TRBJ2-1; CDR3 protein: CASSFYREEGHEQFF; CDR3 DNA: TGTGCCAGCAGCTTCTACCGGGAGGAGGGCCATGAGCAGTTCTTC
D gene: TRBD1; V gene: TRBV18; clone size: many; J gene: TRBJ2-7; CDR3 protein: CASSPGDRGYEQYF; CDR3 DNA: TGTGCCAGCTCACCAGGGGACAGGGGGTACGAGCAGTACTTC
D gene: TRBD1; V gene: TRBV2; clone size: .; J gene: TRBJ1-4; CDR3 protein: CASSELGTVMRKLFF; CDR3 DNA: TGTGCCAGCAGTGAATTGGGGACAGTAATGAGGAAACTGTTTTTT
D gene: .; V gene: TRBV18; clone size: many; J gene: TRBJ2-7; CDR3 protein: CASSRTGTTRYEQYF; CDR3 DNA: TGTGCCAGCTCACGAACCGGGACAACCCGCTACGAGCAGTACTTC
D gene: .; V gene: TRBV20-1; clone size: .; J gene: TRBJ2-5; CDR3 protein: CSARARLGTQYF; CDR3 DNA: TGCAGTGCTAGAGCTAGGTTAGGGACCCAGTACTTC
D gene: .; V gene: TRBV2; clone size: many; J gene: TRBJ2-1; CDR3 protein: CASRVEYSAHNEQFF; CDR3 DNA: TGTGCCAGCAGAGTTGAATATAGCGCGCACAATGAGCAGTTCTTC
D gene: .; V gene: TRBV12-3/TRBV12-4; clone size: many; J gene: TRBJ1-2; CDR3 protein: CASSFPDRTNGNYGYTF; CDR3 DNA: TGTGCCAGCAGTTTTCCAGACAGGACGAATGGAAACTATGGCTACACCTTC
D gene: .; V gene: TRBV13; clone size: many; J gene: TRBJ2-3; CDR3 protein: CASSRGRPTDTQYF; CDR3 DNA: TGTGCCAGCAGCCGGGGGCGCCCGACAGATACGCAGTATTTT
D gene: TRBD2; V gene: TRBV29-1; clone size: many; J gene: TRBJ2-3; CDR3 protein: CSGKTSGTPDTQYF; CDR3 DNA: TGCAGCGGGAAGACTAGCGGGACGCCAGATACGCAGTATTTT
D gene: .; V gene: TRBV7-9; clone size: many; J gene: TRBJ2-6; CDR3 protein: CASSHATYGANVLTF; CDR3 DNA: TGTGCCAGCAGCCACGCGACGTATGGGGCCAACGTCCTGACTTTC
D gene: TRBD1; V gene: TRBV10-3; clone size: few; J gene: TRBJ1-2; CDR3 protein: CAISQTGSHGYTF; CDR3 DNA: TGTGCCATCAGTCAGACAGGGAGTCATGGCTACACCTTC
D gene: .; V gene: TRBV28; clone size: many; J gene: TRBJ1-5; CDR3 protein: CASRQEFQPQHF; CDR3 DNA: TGTGCCAGCAGACAAGAGTTTCAGCCCCAGCATTTT
D gene: .; V gene: TRBV5-1; clone size: many; J gene: TRBJ1-3; CDR3 protein: CASTSGNTIYF; CDR3 DNA: TGCGCCAGCACCTCTGGAAACACCATATATTTT
D gene: TRBD1; V gene: TRBV5-8; clone size: many; J gene: TRBJ2-3; CDR3 protein: CASSQGTGSWDTQYF; CDR3 DNA: TGTGCCAGCAGCCAGGGGACAGGATCTTGGGATACGCAGTATTTT